These T cell receptor beta chains were read from a single sample in a study of T cell responses to AZD1222 COVID-19 vaccine. The table came from immunoSEQ multiplex PCR; TCRdb's copy has only in-frame clones and leaves some out. The repertoire holds fewer than 100,000 clones, approximately 90% seen once, with around 10% in the top ten. Sequenced material: peripheral blood, taken 28 days after the second AZD1222 dose. All receptors come from an adult who received the AZD1222 COVID-19 vaccine. Each CDR3 is given with its conserved first and last residue. The D gene is left open where the match is weak. Rows may omit the clone size; those that give it use once, few, many or a size class.

J gene	D gene	clone size	V gene	CDR3 DNA	CDR3 protein
TRBJ1-2	NA	NA	TRBV7-8	TGTGCCAGCAGTTTGGTTGGCAGCCCCCAGAAACTCTATGGCTACACCTTC	CASSLVGSPQKLYGYTF
TRBJ1-6	NA	NA	TRBV7-9	TGTGCCAGCGCCCCATCCGGGACAACCTATTCACCCCTCCACTTT	CASAPSGTTYSPLHF
TRBJ2-2	NA	once	TRBV11-3	TGTGCCAGCAGCTTAGGTGCGAACACCGGGGAGCTGTTTTTT	CASSLGANTGELFF
TRBJ1-1	NA	NA	TRBV11-3	TGTGCCAGCAGCTTTCAGGGGAACACTGAAGCTTTCTTT	CASSFQGNTEAFF
TRBJ2-3	TRBD2	NA	TRBV4-3	TGCGCCAGCAGCCAATTGGCTAGCGGGAGAAGCACAGATACGCAGTATTTT	CASSQLASGRSTDTQYF
TRBJ1-4	NA	NA	TRBV7-9	TGTGCCAGCAGCCCCGCCGTAGGGTCGGTACTGTTTTTT	CASSPAVGSVLFF
TRBJ1-1	NA	NA	TRBV9	TGTGCCAGCAGCGTAGCTTCCACGTCGACGAACACTGAAGCTTTCTTT	CASSVASTSTNTEAFF
TRBJ1-2	NA	NA	TRBV14	TGTGCCAGCAGCCAAGGTCGACGGGGCTATGGCTACACCTTC	CASSQGRRGYGYTF
TRBJ2-7	TRBD1	NA	TRBV3-1/TRBV3-2	TGTGCCAGCGGGACAGTAATCTACGAGCAGTACTTC	CASGTVIYEQYF
TRBJ1-2	NA	once	TRBV11-1	TGTGCCAGCAGCCTGGGAGGGGGCTATGGCTACACCTTC	CASSLGGGYGYTF
TRBJ2-5	NA	NA	TRBV2	TGTGCCAGCAAACCAGGGGGGGCCCAAGAGACCCAGTACTTC	CASKPGGAQETQYF
TRBJ1-5	NA	NA	TRBV11-3	TGTGCCAGCAGAAGACTCAACCCGACGGTTAACAATCAGCCCCAGCATTTT	CASRRLNPTVNNQPQHF
TRBJ1-1	TRBD1	NA	TRBV11-2	TGTGCCAGCACTACATTCAGGGGGGCCACTGAAGCTTTCTTT	CASTTFRGATEAFF
TRBJ2-5	NA	NA	TRBV4-1	TGCGCCAGCAGCCGAACCCCGGACAGTCAACAAGAGACCCAGTACTTC	CASSRTPDSQQETQYF
TRBJ2-3	NA	NA	TRBV14	TGTGCCAGCAGCCAAGACTTGTCCGATACGCAGTATTTT	CASSQDLSDTQYF
TRBJ2-5	NA	once	TRBV7-3	TGTGCCAGCAGCTCGTCAGGGGCTCCCCGAGAGACCCAGTACTTC	CASSSSGAPRETQYF
TRBJ1-2	NA	few	TRBV13	TGTGCCAGCAGCTTAGCCCCGGGACGGCCTAGCTACACCTTC	CASSLAPGRPSYTF
TRBJ2-7	NA	NA	TRBV28	TGTGCCAGCAGTTCGGGCAGAGCCTACGAGCAGTACTTC	CASSSGRAYEQYF
TRBJ2-7	NA	NA	TRBV7-2	TGTGCCAGCAGCTTAGGGCGCGGGTGGTACGAGCAGTACTTC	CASSLGRGWYEQYF
TRBJ1-1	NA	NA	TRBV19	TGTGCCAGTGTTCTCGACAAGACGAACACTGAAGCTTTCTTT	CASVLDKTNTEAFF
TRBJ2-2	NA	NA	TRBV9	TGTGCCAGCAGCGTAGGCCGCGGGGAGCTGTTTTTT	CASSVGRGELFF
TRBJ2-3	NA	NA	TRBV7-2	TGTGCCAGCAGCTTCGGTGGGGCGTGGGCCGCGCAGTATTTT	CASSFGGAWAAQYF
TRBJ2-7	NA	NA	TRBV6-5	TGTGCCAGCAACCTTTCTGGATCTGGCTACGAGCAGTACTTC	CASNLSGSGYEQYF
TRBJ1-5	NA	few	TRBV5-1	TGCGCCAGCAGCCTCGCCGGTTACAGGAATCAGCCCCAGCATTTT	CASSLAGYRNQPQHF
TRBJ1-4	NA	NA	TRBV18	TGTGCCAGCTCGCCTCCAACAGGGTTCGTAAAACTGTTTTTT	CASSPPTGFVKLFF
TRBJ2-7	NA	few	TRBV6-5	TGTGCCAGCAGCGTCAAGTCCCGCTCCTACGAGCAGTACTTC	CASSVKSRSYEQYF
TRBJ2-3	NA	NA	TRBV27	TGTGCCAGCAGTTTTATCAACACAGATACGCAGTATTTT	CASSFINTDTQYF
TRBJ1-6	NA	NA	TRBV5-5	TGTGCCAGCAGCCTCCCCGACGGGCCTCTTAATTCACCCCTCCACTTT	CASSLPDGPLNSPLHF
TRBJ2-1	NA	NA	TRBV3-1/TRBV3-2	TGTGCCAGCAGCCACATAGTGGGACCCTCCAATGAGCAGTTCTTC	CASSHIVGPSNEQFF
TRBJ2-5	NA	NA	TRBV9	TGTGCCAGCAGCGTAGCTGGGGGCCTGGGGTACCAAGAGACCCAGTACTTC	CASSVAGGLGYQETQYF
TRBJ1-2	NA	NA	TRBV29-1	TGCAGCGTTGAAGAGAGTGGGAACTATGGCTACACCTTC	CSVEESGNYGYTF
TRBJ1-6	TRBD1	NA	TRBV18	TGTGCCAGCTCACGGGCAGGGGGCATCAGTTCACCCCTCCACTTT	CASSRAGGISSPLHF
TRBJ1-6	NA	NA	TRBV7-2	TGTGCCAGCAGCTTTCCTGGTTCACCCCTCCACTTT	CASSFPGSPLHF
TRBJ1-2	TRBD1	NA	TRBV12-5	TGTGCTAGTGGCCAAGGGACAGGGGGCTTTGGCTACACCTTC	CASGQGTGGFGYTF
TRBJ2-3	NA	NA	TRBV10-3	TGTGCCATCAGGAGAGGTAGCCTCACAGATACGCAGTATTTT	CAIRRGSLTDTQYF
TRBJ1-3	TRBD1	NA	TRBV5-1	TGCGCCAGCAGCCTCGGGACAGGGGGAGGTGGAAACACCATATATTTT	CASSLGTGGGGNTIYF
TRBJ2-5	NA	NA	TRBV20-1	TGCAGTGCCGCGTGGAGGGGGACCCAGTACTTC	CSAAWRGTQYF
TRBJ1-5	NA	NA	TRBV28	TGTGCCAGCAGTTTTTCTCGGAGGGGCAATCAGCCCCAGCATTTT	CASSFSRRGNQPQHF
TRBJ1-6	NA	NA	TRBV1	TGCACCAGCAGCCAAGATTTAGGGTTGAATTCACCCCTCCACTTT	CTSSQDLGLNSPLHF
TRBJ2-7	NA	once	TRBV10-3	TGTGCCATCAGCACTGGAGGAGCCAACGAGCAGTACTTC	CAISTGGANEQYF
TRBJ2-7	NA	NA	TRBV7-2	TGTGCCAGCAGCTTATGGGCAGGCCTGAGCTCCTACGAGCAGTACTTC	CASSLWAGLSSYEQYF
TRBJ1-5	NA	NA	TRBV19	TGTGCCAGTAGTACACCCAGAGGGGAGGGACAGCCCCAGCATTTT	CASSTPRGEGQPQHF
TRBJ1-2	TRBD1	once	TRBV5-6	TGTGCCAGCAGCTTGCTAGACAGGGGTAACTATGGCTACACCTTC	CASSLLDRGNYGYTF
TRBJ2-7	NA	NA	TRBV6-2/TRBV6-3	TGTGCCAGCAGTTACGGGGTCCCTCCCCCCTACGAGCAGTACTTC	CASSYGVPPPYEQYF
TRBJ2-7	TRBD2	NA	TRBV5-1	TGCGCCACCATTACTGAGATCCCCGAGGAACTAGCGGGGGGGCATAGCGAGCAGTACTTC	CATITEIPEELAGGHSEQYF
TRBJ1-2	NA	NA	TRBV4-3	TGCGCCAGCAGCCAAGATGTTGGTACCCTTTCCTATGGCTACACCTTC	CASSQDVGTLSYGYTF
TRBJ2-4	NA	NA	TRBV5-6	TGTGCCAGCAGCTTGGGCCGGGAACTAGCCAAAAACATTCAGTACTTC	CASSLGRELAKNIQYF
TRBJ2-1	NA	few	TRBV7-9	TGTGCCAGCACATCTCAGTCCTACAATGAGCAGTTCTTC	CASTSQSYNEQFF
TRBJ2-5	TRBD1	NA	TRBV6-1	TGTGCCAGCAACTTACAGGGGGCGCCGGAGACCCAGTACTTC	CASNLQGAPETQYF